The 31 T cell receptor beta chains below all came from one sample that was sequenced in a study of blood T cell repertoires in COVID-19. Here immunoSEQ multiplex PCR was the method, and the copy in TCRdb shows in-frame clones only, minus some. The sample gives approximately 100,000 clones, about 89% of which show up once; 17% is in the top ten. Sample: peripheral blood. The receptor source for this set is a man aged 50-60 years with acute or convalescent COVID-19.

The genes are TRBV29-1 and TRBJ1-1; no clear D. Germline V gives CDR1 SQVTM, CDR2 ANQGSEA. The CDR3 is 12 amino acids. V shed 3 bases and J shed 1 base, with 6 bases lying between them. DNA for the CDR3: TGCAGCGTTGACGCGGGGAACACTGAAGCTTTCTTT. It translates to CSVDAGNTEAFF.

The genes are TRBV7-7 and TRBJ2-7; 9 nucleotides agree with TRBD1. J lost 1 base, V lost 5 bases, and 3 bases had no gene match. The germline V gene has CDR1 SSHAT and CDR2 FNYEAQ (reference sequence). The CDR3 loop spans 14 amino acids. CDR3 nucleotides: TGTGCCAGCAGCGCCGACAGGGGGTCCTACGAGCAGTACTTC. Protein sequence: CASSADRGSYEQYF. The variable domain in full, completed from reference TRBV7-7 and TRBJ2-7, reads GAGVSQSPRYKVTKRGQDVTLRCDPISSHATLYWYQQALGQGPEFLTYFNYEAQPDKSGLPSDRFSAERPEGSISTLTIQRTEQRDSAMYRCASSADRGSYEQYFGPGTRLTVT.

Here the CDR3 reads CASSSWTAYSNQPQHF. The CDR3, as DNA: TGTGCCAGCAGCTCATGGACAGCTTATAGCAATCAGCCCCAGCATTTT. The chain combines TRBV5-6 with TRBJ1-5; perhaps TRBD1 as D (6 bases). V lost 3 bases, J lost 0 bases, and 13 bases lay in between. Germline CDR1 and CDR2: SGHDT and YYEEEE. There are 16 residues in the CDR3. The full variable domain, rest sourced from reference TRBV5-6 and TRBJ1-5, is DAGVTQSPTHLIKTRGQQVTLRCSPKSGHDTVSWYQQALGQGPQFIFQYYEEEERQRGNFPDRFSGHQFPNYSSELNVNALLLGDSALYLCASSSWTAYSNQPQHFGDGTRLSIL.

V is TRBV6-1 and J is TRBJ1-6; no reliable D call. In germline, CDR1 is MNHNS, CDR2 SASEGT. Trimming stripped 3 bases from V and 7 bases from J, with 10 bases between. This CDR3 has 14 amino acids. CDR3 nucleotide sequence: TGTGCCAGCAGTGACCCTCCCGGGAATTCACCCCTCCACTTT. Protein product: CASSDPPGNSPLHF.

V and J are TRBV6-2 or TRBV6-3 and TRBJ2-2; 9 nucleotides agree with TRBD2. The germline CDR1 and CDR2 sequences are MNHEY and SVGEGT. The CDR3 contains 15 residues. V gave up 5 bases and J gave up 6 bases; unmatched junction bases: 7. CDR3 in amino acids: CASSPNSGGPGELFF. Written as DNA, the CDR3 is TGTGCCAGCAGTCCAAATAGCGGGGGACCCGGGGAGCTGTTTTTT.

V usage is TRBV4-1 and J usage is TRBJ2-7; 7 bases match TRBD1. Per the germline V gene, CDR1 is MGHRA and CDR2 is YSYEKL. This CDR3 region has 15 residues. With 4 bases clipped from V and 3 bases from J, the junction kept 9 bases outside the gene matches. The CDR3 DNA reads TGCGCCAGCAGCCCTCCGAAGGGGGCGATCTACGAGCAGTACTTC. Its translation: CASSPPKGAIYEQYF.

This chain connects TRBV18 to TRBJ1-4; 8 bases fit TRBD1. V was clipped by 0 bases and J by 5 bases; unmatched bases: 11. The CDR3 loop spans 18 amino acids. Germline V lookup: CDR1 KGHSH, CDR2 LQKENI. CDR3 bases: TGTGCCAGCTCACCACCGAGGCAGGGGGCCCTGGCCAATGAAAAACTGTTTTTT. It translates to CASSPPRQGALANEKLFF.

The gene calls are TRBV19 and TRBJ2-2, with a possible D match to TRBD2 (6 bases). There are 15 residues in the CDR3. Trimming removed 8 bases at V and 1 base at J, with 14 bases between. Germline-derived CDR1 and CDR2 are LNHDA and SQIVND (reference sequence). The CDR3 nucleotides are TGTGCCAGTGCCGGAACTAGCATGAACACCGGGGAGCTGTTTTTT. This gives the protein CASAGTSMNTGELFF.

CDR3 sequence: CASSLDRSQEQYF. CDR3 in DNA: TGTGCCAGCAGCTTGGATCGGTCACAGGAGCAGTACTTC. The chain carries TRBV5-4 and TRBJ2-7; D unclear. The CDR3 runs 13 residues. Between the trimmed V and J ends, which lost 0 bases and 7 bases, there was a span of 11 bases. Germline CDR1 is SGHNT and CDR2 is YYREEE (reference sequence). The whole variable domain, remainder taken from reference TRBV5-4 and TRBJ2-7, is ETGVTQSPTHLIKTRGQQVTLRCSSQSGHNTVSWYQQALGQGPQFIFQYYREEENGRGNFPPRFSGLQFPNYSSELNVNALELDDSALYLCASSLDRSQEQYFGPGTRLTVT.

This clone was counted a single time. The V gene is TRBV7-8, the J gene TRBJ1-2; no reliable D call. The CDR3 totals 11 residues. From germline, CDR1 is SGHVS and CDR2 FQNEAQ. Trimming took off 1 base at V and 8 bases at J, with 5 bases between the two ends. The CDR3 loop reads CASSLGRGYTF. CDR3 DNA: TGTGCCAGCAGCTTAGGGAGGGGCTACACCTTC. The full variable domain, its missing parts supplied by reference TRBV7-8 and TRBJ1-2, is GAGVSQSPRYKVAKRGQDVALRCDPISGHVSLFWYQQALGQGPEFLTYFQNEAQLDKSGLPSDRFFAERPEGSVSTLKIQRTQQEDSAVYLCASSLGRGYTFGSGTRLTVV.

This chain links TRBV6-5 with TRBJ2-1; tentative D call: TRBD1 (6 bases). From germline, CDR1 is MNHEY and CDR2 SVGAGI. This CDR3 has 15 residues. V was clipped by 5 bases and J by 9 bases, with 20 bases between them. The CDR3 spells CASSPKASQGSEQFF. In DNA, the CDR3 is TGTGCCAGCAGTCCCAAAGCCAGCCAGGGGTCTGAGCAGTTCTTC.

CDR3 loop: CASSQTGTGRSAFF. CDR3 sequence (DNA): TGTGCCAGCAGTCAAACCGGGACAGGGCGCTCAGCTTTCTTT. This chain uses TRBV6-5 with TRBJ1-1; 9 bases line up with TRBD1. With V trimmed by 5 bases and J by 10 bases, 11 bases remained unmatched. The length of the CDR3 is 14 residues. CDR1 is MNHEY, CDR2 SVGAGI, per germline.

The gene calls are TRBV28 and TRBJ1-5; possible D gene TRBD1, 6 bases. Trimming removed 9 bases from V and 9 bases from J, with 18 bases in between. The germline gives CDR1 MDHEN, CDR2 SYDVKM. The CDR3 is 13 residues long. In nucleotides, the CDR3 is TGTGCCAGTCGAATACAGGGAGAGGGGCCCCAGCATTTT. Translating it yields CASRIQGEGPQHF.

The chain is built from TRBV6-5 and TRBJ1-3; D is perhaps TRBD1 (6 bases). CDR1 MNHEY and CDR2 SVGAGI come from the germline V gene. The CDR3 contains 15 residues. V lost 4 bases and J 0 bases, leaving 10 bases between the germline ends. The CDR3 protein is CASSLDSVSGNTIYF. The DNA for the CDR3 is TGTGCCAGCAGTTTGGACAGCGTCTCTGGAAACACCATATATTTT.

The chain links TRBV5-6 to TRBJ1-4; D possibly corresponds to TRBD1 (6 bases). The CDR3 has 15 residues. From germline, CDR1 is SGHDT and CDR2 YYEEEE. V lost 4 bases, J lost 7 bases, and 17 bases lay in between. CDR3 residues: CASSTGQSEGEKLFF. Here the CDR3 DNA reads TGTGCCAGCAGCACCGGACAGTCTGAGGGTGAAAAACTGTTTTTT. The full variable domain, with the rest looked up from reference TRBV5-6 and TRBJ1-4, is DAGVTQSPTHLIKTRGQQVTLRCSPKSGHDTVSWYQQALGQGPQFIFQYYEEEERQRGNFPDRFSGHQFPNYSSELNVNALLLGDSALYLCASSTGQSEGEKLFFGSGTQLSVL.

V is TRBV11-2 and J is TRBJ2-1; TRBD2 matches at 8 bases. This CDR3 has 15 amino acids. The trim removed 7 bases at V and 11 bases at J, leaving 16 bases unmatched. The germline CDR1 and CDR2 sequences are SGHAT and FQNNGV. Written as DNA, the CDR3 is TGTGCCAGCAACCCCGGGGCGGGGGGCTTCGGGCAGCAGTTCTTC. Translated, it gives CASNPGAGGFGQQFF.

The chain couples TRBV27 to TRBJ2-7, with 12 bases lining up with TRBD2. Germline V gene data show CDR1 as MNHEY and CDR2 as SMNVEV (reference sequence). This CDR3 comprises 15 residues. The junction had 2 bases not matched to a gene; V was cut back by 3 bases and J by 2 bases. In DNA, the CDR3 is TGTGCCAGCAGTTTTGGACTAGCGGGGACCTACGAGCAGTACTTC. Amino acids: CASSFGLAGTYEQYF.

The gene calls are TRBV7-2 and TRBJ1-5, with TRBD1 matching over 10 bases. Germline V lookup: CDR1 SGHTA, CDR2 FQGNSA. The CDR3 runs to 17 residues. V dropped 1 base and J dropped 3; count of bases not matched to a gene: 6. In nucleotides, the CDR3 is TGTGCCAGCAGCTTAGGACTCGGGACAGGGGTCAATCAGCCCCAGCATTTT. It translates to CASSLGLGTGVNQPQHF.

The CDR3 reads CASSLSGLAGYNEQFF. Here the CDR3 DNA reads TGTGCCAGCAGCTTGTCAGGACTAGCGGGGTACAATGAGCAGTTCTTC. V usage is TRBV5-4 and J usage is TRBJ2-1; TRBD2 matches 12 bases. Unmatched junction bases numbered 3, after V lost 1 base and J lost 4 bases. The CDR3 spans 16 residues. Germline V gene lookup returns CDR1 SGHNT and CDR2 YYREEE (reference sequence).

The chain is built from TRBV6-5 and TRBJ1-6, with D possibly TRBD1 on 6 matching bases. The germline V gene encodes CDR1 MNHEY and CDR2 SVGAGI. The CDR3 length is 14 residues. V was shortened by 6 bases and J by 9 bases, with 15 bases between the two germline ends. The CDR3 here is CASRSGGGGSPLHF. The CDR3 DNA is TGTGCCAGCAGGTCCGGGGGAGGGGGTTCACCCCTCCACTTT.

The CDR3 region is CASSKQGAIGGNQPQHF. The CDR3 DNA is TGTGCCAGTAGTAAGCAGGGGGCAATCGGTGGCAATCAGCCCCAGCATTTT. The chain joins TRBV19 to TRBJ1-5, with 8 bases identical to TRBD1. The CDR3 runs to 17 residues. Unmatched junction bases numbered 10, after V lost 4 bases and J lost 2 bases. Germline assignment: CDR1 LNHDA and CDR2 SQIVND (reference sequence).

This rearrangement joins TRBV4-1 to TRBJ2-5, with 13 bases fitting TRBD2. Germline CDR1 reads MGHRA; CDR2 reads YSYEKL. V lost 2 bases to trimming and J lost 5 bases; unmatched junction nucleotides: 2. The CDR3 consists of 15 residues. This CDR3 reads CASSQRTSGGETQYF. CDR3 nucleotides: TGCGCCAGCAGCCAAAGGACTAGCGGGGGTGAGACCCAGTACTTC.

As DNA, the CDR3 is TGTGCCAGCAGTGAGAGACAGGCCGCCTACGAGCAGTACTTC. This gives the protein CASSERQAAYEQYF. The V gene is TRBV2, the J gene TRBJ2-7, with D tentatively TRBD1 (6 bases). V was cut by 3 bases and J by 2 bases, with 11 bases left in between. The germline V gene encodes CDR1 SNHLY and CDR2 FYNNEI. This CDR3 has 14 amino acids.

The CDR3 nucleotides are TGTGCCAGCAGCCGCAATGAGCAGTTCTTC. Residues: CASSRNEQFF. The chain has TRBV28 and TRBJ2-1, with no clear D. CDR3 size: 10 residues. Trimming took off 6 bases at V and 6 bases at J, with 3 bases between the two ends. The germline V gene encodes CDR1 MDHEN and CDR2 SYDVKM.

The J gene is TRBJ2-1, the V gene TRBV7-3, with 9 bases lining up with TRBD1. CDR1 is SGHTA and CDR2 is FQGTGA in the germline V gene. The CDR3 is made up of 16 amino acids. V was clipped by 6 bases and J by 9 bases; unmatched bases: 15. CDR3 bases: TGTGCCAGCAGTCAAACCCCGACAGGGGGTAAAGGTGAGCAGTTCTTC. Encoded protein: CASSQTPTGGKGEQFF.

The chain joins TRBV7-9 to TRBJ2-3, with 8 bases aligning to TRBD1. From germline, CDR1 is SEHNR and CDR2 FQNEAQ (reference sequence). Trimming at V came to 8 bases and at J to 4 bases, leaving 5 bases not matched to a gene. This CDR3 has 13 amino acids. The CDR3 DNA sequence: TGTGCCAGCTCCGACAGGGGCCCAGATACGCAGTATTTT. Its translation is CASSDRGPDTQYF.

The chain joins TRBV5-1 to TRBJ1-1, with D perhaps TRBD1 (5 bases). This CDR3 contains 15 residues. V was shortened by 3 bases and J by 1 base, with 13 bases between the two germline ends. CDR1 and CDR2 (germline): SGHRS, YFSETQ. In DNA form, the CDR3 reads TGCGCCAGCAGCTCGGAAGGACACCCGAACACTGAAGCTTTCTTT. It translates to CASSSEGHPNTEAFF.

This CDR3 reads CASSEDPGGPNEQFF. DNA for the CDR3: TGTGCCAGCAGTGAAGATCCGGGGGGCCCTAATGAGCAGTTCTTC. The J gene is TRBJ2-1, the V gene TRBV2; possibly TRBD2 for D (7 bases). Germline loops: CDR1 SNHLY, CDR2 FYNNEI. With 1 base removed from V and 7 bases from J, the gap between germline ends came to 14 bases. There are 15 residues in the CDR3. The variable domain in full, completed from reference TRBV2 and TRBJ2-1, reads EPEVTQTPSHQVTQMGQEVILRCVPISNHLYFYWYRQILGQKVEFLVSFYNNEISEKSEIFDDQFSVERPDGSNFTLKIRSTKLEDSAMYFCASSEDPGGPNEQFFGPGTRLTVL.

V is TRBV19 and J is TRBJ1-5, with 8 bases aligning to TRBD1. V lost 3 bases and J lost 5; bases outside the gene matches: 15. From germline, CDR1 is LNHDA and CDR2 SQIVND (reference sequence). The CDR3 is made up of 18 amino acids. The CDR3 loop reads CASSIVQGAPNMDQPQHF. The CDR3 DNA sequence: TGTGCCAGTAGTATCGTCCAGGGGGCGCCCAATATGGATCAGCCCCAGCATTTT.

The CDR3 region is CSVERSGVGAGYTF. The DNA for the CDR3 is TGCAGCGTTGAAAGATCGGGGGTTGGGGCTGGCTACACCTTC. This chain joins TRBV29-1 and TRBJ1-2; D is perhaps TRBD1 (5 bases). The CDR3 sequence is 14 residues long. V was shortened by 2 bases and J by 7 bases, with 17 bases between the two germline ends. The germline gives CDR1 SQVTM, CDR2 ANQGSEA.

The chain recombines TRBV6-5 with TRBJ2-5; D possibly corresponds to TRBD2 (5 bases). Germline V gene sequence: CDR1 MNHEY, CDR2 SVGAGI. The germline V and J ends were trimmed by 5 bases and 4 bases, with 11 bases remaining between them. This CDR3 comprises 13 residues. The CDR3 is CASSPNAGETQYF. Written as DNA, the CDR3 is TGTGCCAGCAGTCCTAACGCGGGAGAGACCCAGTACTTC.